This T cell receptor (beta chain) comes out of a study of T cell responses to AZD1222 COVID-19 vaccine. Study-wide points: Seropositivity was recorded at baseline in only six AZD1222 recipients. Epitopes outside B.1.351 and B.1.1.7 mutated regions reportedly drew nearly half of spike TCRs.

Notes on this clone: Its antigen is unknown.

Sequencing was performed with immunoSEQ multiplex PCR; in TCRdb, only in-frame clones are kept and a portion is missing. The sample contains about 260,000 clones, more than 85% of which appear only once. The V gene's germline CDR1 is LGHNT and CDR2 FRNRAP. V lost 2 bases and J lost 3; bases outside the gene matches: 7. The CDR3 loop spans 17 amino acids. The chain carries TRBV12-5 and TRBJ2-2; 9 nucleotides match TRBD1. This specimen was peripheral blood, taken on day 0 of AZD1222 vaccination. The receptor's source is an adult in good health. In DNA, the CDR3 is TGTGCTAGTGGTTTGCCCGGACAGGGGACATACACCGGGGAGCTGTTTTTT. Residues: CASGLPGQGTYTGELFF. The whole variable domain, filled in from reference TRBV12-5 and TRBJ2-2, reads DARVTQTPRHKVTEMGQEVTMRCQPILGHNTVFWYRQTMMQGLELLAYFRNRAPLDDSGMPKDRFSAEMPDATLATLKIQPSEPRDSAVYFCASGLPGQGTYTGELFFGEGSRLTVL.